This paragraph reports one T cell receptor beta chain. Antigen: not known. The data derive from a study of PD-1 blockade in classical Hodgkin lymphoma. Clones were read by immunoSEQ multiplex PCR, and TCRdb kept only the in-frame ones, dropping some. The profile covers almost 30,000 clones, with about 82% appearing a single time and approximately 0.65% taken by the ten largest. Time point denoted: cycle 4 day 1 (C4D1), after five to seven weeks of nivolumab. Every patient relapsed after autologous stem cell transplantation, and brentuximab vedotin exposure varied. Thawed PBMCs were the source of CD4+ T cells, purified by magnetic negative selection. Study-level results: Causes of the repertoire differences remain undefined, possibly disease activity or prior therapy.

V lost 3 bases to trimming and J lost 4 bases; unmatched junction nucleotides: 6. Germline V lookup: CDR1 SGHRS, CDR2 YFSETQ. The CDR3 has 16 amino acids. This chain links TRBV5-1 with TRBJ2-2; TRBD1 agrees at 10 bases. This TCR was recovered from a human donor with classical Hodgkin lymphoma. Sequences were derived from CD4+ T cells from blood, sampled before the fourth cycle of nivolumab. This chain's CDR3 is CASSSLGQGGTGELFF. The CDR3 coding sequence is TGCGCCAGCAGCTCACTCGGACAGGGGGGCACCGGGGAGCTGTTTTTT.